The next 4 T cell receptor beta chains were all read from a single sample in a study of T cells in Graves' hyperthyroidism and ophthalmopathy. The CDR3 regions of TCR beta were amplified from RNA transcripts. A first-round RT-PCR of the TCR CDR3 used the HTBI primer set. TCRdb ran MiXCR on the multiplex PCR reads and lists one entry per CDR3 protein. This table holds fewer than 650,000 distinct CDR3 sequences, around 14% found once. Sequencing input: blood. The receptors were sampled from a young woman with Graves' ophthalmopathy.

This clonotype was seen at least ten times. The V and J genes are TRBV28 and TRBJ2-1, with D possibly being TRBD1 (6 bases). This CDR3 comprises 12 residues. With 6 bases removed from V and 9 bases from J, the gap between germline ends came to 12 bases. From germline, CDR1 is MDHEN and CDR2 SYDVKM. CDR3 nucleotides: TGTGCCAGCAGCCAACAGGGCTCTGAGCAGTTCTTC. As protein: CASSQQGSEQFF.

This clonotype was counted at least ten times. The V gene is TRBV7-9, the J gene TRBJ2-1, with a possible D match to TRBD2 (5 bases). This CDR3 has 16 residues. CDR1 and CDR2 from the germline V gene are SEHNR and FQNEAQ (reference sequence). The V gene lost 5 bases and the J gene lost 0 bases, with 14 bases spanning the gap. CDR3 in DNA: TGTGCCAGCAGCCCTGGCGAGCGGTACTCCTACAATGAGCAGTTCTTC. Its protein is CASSPGERYSYNEQFF.

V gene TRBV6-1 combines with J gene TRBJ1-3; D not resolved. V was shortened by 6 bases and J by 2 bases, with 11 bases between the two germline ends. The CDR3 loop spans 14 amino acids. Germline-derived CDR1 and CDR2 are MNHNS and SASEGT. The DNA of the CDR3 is TGTGCCAGCAGGAGCGGTAGCGCTGGAAACACCATATATTTT. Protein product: CASRSGSAGNTIYF.

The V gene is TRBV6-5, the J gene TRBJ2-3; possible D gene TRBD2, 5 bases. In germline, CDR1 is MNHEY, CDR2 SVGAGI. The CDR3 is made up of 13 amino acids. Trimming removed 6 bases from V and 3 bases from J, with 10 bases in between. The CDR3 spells CASRLVGTDTQYF. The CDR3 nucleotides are TGTGCCAGCAGACTAGTGGGAACAGATACGCAGTATTTT.